This is a list of T cell receptor beta chains from one sample in a study of blood T cell repertoires in COVID-19. Generated by immunoSEQ multiplex PCR, the TCRdb table keeps only in-frame clones and is missing some. The repertoire holds under 300,000 clones, with 70% to 90% as singletons. Sequencing was performed on peripheral blood. Source of these receptors: a man in his 60s who had recovered from COVID-19. CDR3s include the opening cysteine and the closing phenylalanine or tryptophan. A D gene is named only where the DNA matches it firmly. Clone sizes are given selectively: once, few, many, or a class where the clone is expanded.

TRBJ2-7,NA,TRBV3-1/TRBV3-2,TRBD2,TGTGCCAGCAGCCGTTTTCCCATAGCGGGGGTATACGAGCAGTACTTC,CASSRFPIAGVYEQYF
TRBJ2-7,NA,TRBV5-6,TRBD1,TGTGCCAGCAGGGACAGGGGGCGCGGGTCCTACGAGCAGTACTTC,CASRDRGRGSYEQYF
TRBJ1-2,NA,TRBV2,NA,TGTGCCAGCAGTAAGTTAGCTAACTATGGCTACACCTTC,CASSKLANYGYTF
TRBJ1-2,once,TRBV4-2,TRBD1,TGTGCCAGCAGCCAAGACCCAAAAGGGGGCGCTTATAGTGGCTACACCTTC,CASSQDPKGGAYSGYTF
TRBJ2-6,NA,TRBV27,NA,TGTGCCAGCACTAATCATAGCTCTTGGGGGCCTGGGGCCAACGTCCTGACTTTC,CASTNHSSWGPGANVLTF
TRBJ2-5,NA,TRBV21-1,NA,TGTGCCAGCCTCAGTACAGGGCGAGAGACCCAGTACTTC,CASLSTGRETQYF
TRBJ2-1,NA,TRBV3-1/TRBV3-2,NA,TGTGCCAGCACCAGGGGGACTTACAATGAGCAGTTCTTC,CASTRGTYNEQFF
TRBJ2-3,NA,TRBV25-1,TRBD2,TGTGCCAGCAGTGACGGGGGGTACCCCTCGCAGTATTTT,CASSDGGYPSQYF
TRBJ2-3,NA,TRBV6-1,TRBD2,TGTGCCAGCAGTGACCCTAGCGGGGCCGGCACAGATACGCAGTATTTT,CASSDPSGAGTDTQYF
TRBJ2-5,NA,TRBV6-5,NA,TGTGCCAGCAGTTACTCGGCTAGCACAGAGACCCAGTACTTC,CASSYSASTETQYF
TRBJ1-2,NA,TRBV27,NA,TGTGCCAGCAGTCGGGGGGGTGGGGACGGCTACACCTTC,CASSRGGGDGYTF
TRBJ1-6,once,TRBV28,TRBD1,TGTGCCTCAAAACCCAGGGGGCCCTTCTATAATTCACCCCTCCACTTT,CASKPRGPFYNSPLHF
TRBJ1-1,once,TRBV30,NA,TGTGCCGGCGGGTTGAACACTGAAGCTTTCTTT,CAGGLNTEAFF
TRBJ1-6,NA,TRBV5-6,TRBD1,TGTGCCAGCAGCCGGGACAGGGGTAATTCACCCCTCCACTTT,CASSRDRGNSPLHF
TRBJ1-2,NA,TRBV12-3/TRBV12-4,TRBD1,TGTGCCAGCAAAAAGGGGGCGATGGATGGCTACACCTTC,CASKKGAMDGYTF
TRBJ2-3,once,TRBV11-2,NA,TGTGCCAGCAGCTCCCAAGGACAGAGCACAGATACGCAGTATTTT,CASSSQGQSTDTQYF
TRBJ2-4,NA,TRBV18,TRBD2,TGTGCCAGCTCACCAGGACTAGCGGGAGGGCCCCAGAGAGTGGCCAAAAACATTCAGTACTTC,CASSPGLAGGPQRVAKNIQYF
TRBJ2-5,NA,TRBV7-2,TRBD2,TGTGCCAGCAGCTCGGGACTAGCGGGAGTGGAGACCCAGTACTTC,CASSSGLAGVETQYF
TRBJ2-5,NA,TRBV5-1,TRBD2,TGCGCCAGCAGCCTCGGGACTAGCGGGGGAAATCTGGAGACCCAGTACTTC,CASSLGTSGGNLETQYF
TRBJ2-3,NA,TRBV6-4,TRBD2,TGTGCCAGCAGTGACCCAGCCCCCCCGCTAGCGGGGGGGGCAGATACGCAGTATTTT,CASSDPAPPLAGGADTQYF
TRBJ2-7,NA,TRBV27,TRBD1,TGTGCCAGCAGTGCAGTCTGGACAGGGGGCTACGAGCAGTACTTC,CASSAVWTGGYEQYF
TRBJ2-4,NA,TRBV2,NA,TGTGCCAGCAGGACGGGCGTGGGTGTAGCGGCGATTGGGAACATTCAGTACTTC,CASRTGVGVAAIGNIQYF
TRBJ2-5,NA,TRBV7-8,TRBD2,TGTGCCAGCAGCGTGACTAGCGGAGCTCAAGAGACCCAGTACTTC,CASSVTSGAQETQYF
TRBJ2-3,NA,TRBV10-3,NA,TGTGCCATCAGTGCTACTCCCCGAGATACGCAGTATTTT,CAISATPRDTQYF
TRBJ1-5,few,TRBV7-8,TRBD1,TGTGCCAGCAGCTTAATGGGACAGGGTTCCGGCAATCAGCCCCAGCATTTT,CASSLMGQGSGNQPQHF
TRBJ2-4,NA,TRBV5-1,NA,TGCGCCAGCAGCCCCCCGAGTGGAGGCAAAAACATTCAGTACTTC,CASSPPSGGKNIQYF
TRBJ2-7,NA,TRBV2,TRBD1,TGTGCCAGCAGTGAACAGGGGGCTGGGTACGAGCAGTACTTC,CASSEQGAGYEQYF
TRBJ1-2,NA,TRBV28,NA,TGTGCCAGCAGTTTGGAACAGGGTGGCTACACCTTC,CASSLEQGGYTF
TRBJ1-3,NA,TRBV9,NA,TGTGCCAGCAGCCCTCGTAGTGGCGGACTGACCTCTGGAAACACCATATATTTT,CASSPRSGGLTSGNTIYF
TRBJ1-2,NA,TRBV29-1,TRBD1,TGCAGCGCTAGGGACAGTCTGGGCGTCACCTTC,CSARDSLGVTF
TRBJ2-7,NA,TRBV10-3,TRBD2,TGTGCCATTTTAGCGGGTGGGGCCTACGAGCAGTACTTC,CAILAGGAYEQYF
TRBJ2-7,NA,TRBV10-2,TRBD1,TGCGCCAGCAGCGCGACAGGGAGCTACGAGCAGTACTTC,CASSATGSYEQYF